The present T cell receptor beta chain was sequenced within a study of T cell responses to AZD1222 COVID-19 vaccine. Comments on this clone: Its target is not known.

CDR1 and CDR2 (germline): SGHNT, YENEEA. V gave up 5 bases and J gave up 0 bases; unmatched junction bases: 9. CDR3 length equals 19 residues. It was second doses at about 4 or about 12 weeks that were pooled. Profiling relied on immunoSEQ multiplex PCR, and the TCRdb table lists in-frame clones only, not all of them. The sample carries under 150,000 clones, roughly 92% recorded once. Findings and caveats of the study: A mostly white British donor set with more females was recruited, and clonal diversity was possibly underestimated. Scientists sampled the repertoires only once the peak T cell response had passed. Dominant at 160-218 and 743-854, vaccine-associated CD4 TCRs also spanned spike.

This TCR came from an adult who received the AZD1222 COVID-19 vaccine. The sample here was peripheral blood, taken 28 days after the second AZD1222 dose. The chain combines TRBV11-3 with TRBJ2-3; 15 nucleotides agree with TRBD2. The CDR3: CASSAGAGTSGGSTDTQYF. As DNA, the CDR3 is TGTGCCAGCAGCGCAGGAGCCGGGACTAGCGGGGGGAGCACAGATACGCAGTATTTT.